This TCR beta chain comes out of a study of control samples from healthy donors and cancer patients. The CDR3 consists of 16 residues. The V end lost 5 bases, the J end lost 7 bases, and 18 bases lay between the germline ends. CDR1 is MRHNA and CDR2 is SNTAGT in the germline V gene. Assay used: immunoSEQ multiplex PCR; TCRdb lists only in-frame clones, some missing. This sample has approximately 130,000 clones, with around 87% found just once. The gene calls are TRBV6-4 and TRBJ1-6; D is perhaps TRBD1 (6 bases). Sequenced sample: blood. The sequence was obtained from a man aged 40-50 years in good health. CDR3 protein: CASSPTPTGWNSPLHF. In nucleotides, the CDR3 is TGTGCCAGCAGTCCCACGCCGACAGGATGGAATTCACCCCTCCACTTT.